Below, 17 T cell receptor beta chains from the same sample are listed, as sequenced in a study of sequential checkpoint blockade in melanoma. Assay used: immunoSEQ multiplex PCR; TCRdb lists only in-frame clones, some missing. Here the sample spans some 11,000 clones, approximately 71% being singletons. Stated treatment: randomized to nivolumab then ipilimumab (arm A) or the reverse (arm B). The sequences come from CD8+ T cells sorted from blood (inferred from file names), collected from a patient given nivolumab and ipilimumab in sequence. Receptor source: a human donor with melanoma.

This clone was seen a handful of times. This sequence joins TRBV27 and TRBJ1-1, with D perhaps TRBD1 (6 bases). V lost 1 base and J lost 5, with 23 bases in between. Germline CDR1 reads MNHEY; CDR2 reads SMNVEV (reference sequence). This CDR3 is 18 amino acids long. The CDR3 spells CASSLYPWDITAGTEAFF. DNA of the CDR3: TGTGCCAGCAGTTTATACCCCTGGGACATAACAGCGGGAACTGAAGCTTTCTTT.

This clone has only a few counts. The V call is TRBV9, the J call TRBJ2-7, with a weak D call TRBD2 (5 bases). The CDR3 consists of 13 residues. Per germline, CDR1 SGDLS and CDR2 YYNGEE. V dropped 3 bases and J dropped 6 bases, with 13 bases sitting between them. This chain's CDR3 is CASSANTRSEQYF. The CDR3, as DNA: TGTGCCAGCAGCGCAAATACTAGAAGCGAGCAGTACTTC.

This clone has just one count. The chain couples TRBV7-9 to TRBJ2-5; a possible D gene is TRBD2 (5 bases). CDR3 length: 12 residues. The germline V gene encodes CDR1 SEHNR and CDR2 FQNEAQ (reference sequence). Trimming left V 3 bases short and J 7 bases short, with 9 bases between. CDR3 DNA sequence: TGTGCCAGCAGCTTCGGTGAGGGGACCCAGTACTTC. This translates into CASSFGEGTQYF.

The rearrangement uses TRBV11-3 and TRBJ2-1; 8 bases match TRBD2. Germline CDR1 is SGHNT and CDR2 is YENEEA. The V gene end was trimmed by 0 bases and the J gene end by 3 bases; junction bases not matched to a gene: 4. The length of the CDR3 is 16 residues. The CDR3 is CASSLDRTSGYNEQFF. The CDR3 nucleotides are TGTGCCAGCAGCTTAGATCGAACTAGCGGCTACAATGAGCAGTTCTTC.

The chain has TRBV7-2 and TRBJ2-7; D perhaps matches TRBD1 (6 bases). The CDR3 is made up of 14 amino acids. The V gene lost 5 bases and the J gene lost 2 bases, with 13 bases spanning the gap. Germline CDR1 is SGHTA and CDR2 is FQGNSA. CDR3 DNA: TGTGCCAGCAGCGAATCAGGGGCACCCTACGAGCAGTACTTC. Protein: CASSESGAPYEQYF. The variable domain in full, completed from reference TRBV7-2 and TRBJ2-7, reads GAGVSQSPSNKVTEKGKDVELRCDPISGHTALYWYRQSLGQGLEFLIYFQGNSAPDKSGLPSDRFSAERTGGSVSTLTIQRTQQEDSAVYLCASSESGAPYEQYFGPGTRLTVT.

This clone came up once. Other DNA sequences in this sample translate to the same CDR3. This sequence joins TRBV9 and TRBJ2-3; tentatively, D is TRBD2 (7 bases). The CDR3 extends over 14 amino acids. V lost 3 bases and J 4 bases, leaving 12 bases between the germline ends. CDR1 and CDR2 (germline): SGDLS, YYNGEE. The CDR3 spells CASSAGGGPDTQYF. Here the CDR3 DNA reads TGTGCCAGCAGCGCTGGGGGGGGGCCAGATACGCAGTATTTT.

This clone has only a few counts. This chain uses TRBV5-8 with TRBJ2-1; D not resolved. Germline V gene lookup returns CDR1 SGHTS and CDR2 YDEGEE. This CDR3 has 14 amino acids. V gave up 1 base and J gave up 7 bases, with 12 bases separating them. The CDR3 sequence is CASSLLRYKNEQFF. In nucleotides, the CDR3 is TGTGCCAGCAGCTTGCTCAGGTACAAGAATGAGCAGTTCTTC.

CDR3 in amino acids: CATLGGGGPEQYF. CDR3 coding DNA: TGTGCCACCCTTGGAGGGGGAGGGCCCGAACAGTACTTC. This sequence joins TRBV10-3 and TRBJ2-7; D possibly corresponds to TRBD2 (7 bases). The germline gives CDR1 ENHRY, CDR2 SYGVKD. The CDR3 is 13 residues long. The V gene lost 10 bases and the J gene lost 10 bases, with 23 bases spanning the gap.

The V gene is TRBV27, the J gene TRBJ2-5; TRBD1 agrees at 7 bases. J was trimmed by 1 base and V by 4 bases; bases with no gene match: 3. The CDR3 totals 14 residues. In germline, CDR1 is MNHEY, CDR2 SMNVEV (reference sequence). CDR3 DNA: TGTGCCAGCAGTTCGACAGGGCCCCAAGAGACCCAGTACTTC. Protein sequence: CASSSTGPQETQYF.

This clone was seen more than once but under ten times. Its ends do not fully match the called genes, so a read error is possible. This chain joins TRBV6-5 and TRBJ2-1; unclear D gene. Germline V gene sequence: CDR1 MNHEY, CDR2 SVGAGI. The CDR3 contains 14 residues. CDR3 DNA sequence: TGTGCCAGCAGTGACTCGGCGGAAGCCAATGAGCAGTTCTTC. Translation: CASSDSAEANEQFF.

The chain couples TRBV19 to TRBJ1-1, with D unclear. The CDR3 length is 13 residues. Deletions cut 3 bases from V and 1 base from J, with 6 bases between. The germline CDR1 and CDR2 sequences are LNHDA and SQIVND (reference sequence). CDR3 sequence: CASSMRPNTEAFF. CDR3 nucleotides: TGTGCCAGTAGTATGCGTCCGAACACTGAAGCTTTCTTT.

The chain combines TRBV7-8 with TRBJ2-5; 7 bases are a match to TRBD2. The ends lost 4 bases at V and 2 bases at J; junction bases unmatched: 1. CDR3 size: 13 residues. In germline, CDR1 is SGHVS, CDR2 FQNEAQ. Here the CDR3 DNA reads TGTGCCAGCAGCTGGACTAGGCAAGAGACCCAGTACTTC. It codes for CASSWTRQETQYF. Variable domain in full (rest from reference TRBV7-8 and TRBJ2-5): GAGVSQSPRYKVAKRGQDVALRCDPISGHVSLFWYQQALGQGPEFLTYFQNEAQLDKSGLPSDRFFAERPEGSVSTLKIQRTQQEDSAVYLCASSWTRQETQYFGPGTRLLVL.

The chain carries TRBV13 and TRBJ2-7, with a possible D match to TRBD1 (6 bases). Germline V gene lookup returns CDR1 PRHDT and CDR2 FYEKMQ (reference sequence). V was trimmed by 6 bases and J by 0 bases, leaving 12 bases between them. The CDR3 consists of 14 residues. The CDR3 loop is CASSPLDSSYEQYF. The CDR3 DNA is TGTGCCAGCAGTCCCCTGGACAGCTCCTACGAGCAGTACTTC.

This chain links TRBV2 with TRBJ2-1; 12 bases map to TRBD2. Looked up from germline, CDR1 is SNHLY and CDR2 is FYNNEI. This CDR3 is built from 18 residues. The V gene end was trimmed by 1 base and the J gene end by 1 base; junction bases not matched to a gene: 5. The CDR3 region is CASSEGLAGGGSYNEQFF. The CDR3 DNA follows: TGTGCCAGCAGTGAAGGGCTAGCGGGAGGGGGGTCCTACAATGAGCAGTTCTTC.

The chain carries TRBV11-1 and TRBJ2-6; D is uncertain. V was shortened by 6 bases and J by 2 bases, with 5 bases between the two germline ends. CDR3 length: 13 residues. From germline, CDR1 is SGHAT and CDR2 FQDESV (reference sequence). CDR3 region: CASSLPGANVLTF. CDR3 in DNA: TGTGCCAGCAGTCTACCTGGGGCCAACGTCCTGACTTTC.

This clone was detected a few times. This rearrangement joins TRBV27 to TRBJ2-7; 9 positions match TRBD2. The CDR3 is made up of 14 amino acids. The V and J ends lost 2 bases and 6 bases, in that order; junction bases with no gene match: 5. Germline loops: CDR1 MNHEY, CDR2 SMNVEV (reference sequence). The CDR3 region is CASSLAGTSTEQYF. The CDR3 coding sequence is TGTGCCAGCAGTTTAGCCGGGACTAGCACCGAGCAGTACTTC.

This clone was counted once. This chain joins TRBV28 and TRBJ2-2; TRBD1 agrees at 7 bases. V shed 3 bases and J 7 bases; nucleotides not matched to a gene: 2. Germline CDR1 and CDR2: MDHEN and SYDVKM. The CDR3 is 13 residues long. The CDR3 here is CASSLAGGGELFF. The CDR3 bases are TGTGCCAGCAGTTTGGCAGGGGGCGGGGAGCTGTTTTTT. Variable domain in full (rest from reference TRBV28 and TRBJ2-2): DVKVTQSSRYLVKRTGEKVFLECVQDMDHENMFWYRQDPGLGLRLIYFSYDVKMKEKGDIPEGYSVSREKKERFSLILESASTNQTSMYLCASSLAGGGELFFGEGSRLTVL.